Shown below are 24 T cell receptor beta chains from a single sample sequenced in a study of shared T cell receptors in the human thymus. Some clones are missing from TCRdb's copy, which holds only in-frame ones; the method was immunoSEQ multiplex PCR. The sample has hundreds of thousands of clones, around 89% seen once. This sample also appeared in a second study, on human thymus T cells.

The sample was thymocytes. The receptors shown here come from a boy in the first two years of life with a congenital heart defect.

V usage is TRBV7-9 and J usage is TRBJ1-5; 8 positions match TRBD1. Germline V gene lookup returns CDR1 SEHNR and CDR2 FQNEAQ (reference sequence). The CDR3 runs to 18 residues. With V trimmed by 1 base and J by 6 bases, 14 bases remained unmatched. Here the CDR3 DNA reads TGTGCCAGCAGCTTAGGAGGTCCAGGGGGCTTGGAGGGTCAGCCCCAGCATTTT. This sequence encodes CASSLGGPGGLEGQPQHF.

CDR3 loop: CASSSHGAGRHYGYTF. The CDR3 nucleotides read TGTGCCAGCAGCTCCCACGGGGCCGGGAGGCACTATGGCTACACCTTC. The chain links TRBV7-2 to TRBJ1-2; D is perhaps TRBD1 (5 bases). The CDR3 covers 16 residues. V was clipped by 4 bases and J by 3 bases, with 18 bases between them. Germline values: CDR1 SGHTA, CDR2 FQGNSA.

The chain couples TRBV18 to TRBJ2-1; possibly TRBD2 for D (5 bases). V lost 8 bases, J lost 7 bases, and 24 bases lay in between. The CDR3 runs to 16 residues. Germline V gives CDR1 KGHSH, CDR2 LQKENI. The CDR3 nucleotides read TGTGCCAGCCGCCTCCCACTAGACCCCTTAGGGAATGAGCAGTTCTTC. Translating gives CASRLPLDPLGNEQFF.

The V call is TRBV28, the J call TRBJ2-1; 8 positions match TRBD1. The CDR3 totals 15 residues. Germline trimming cut 6 bases from V and 5 bases from J; bases unmatched to any gene: 9. Germline CDR1 is MDHEN and CDR2 is SYDVKM. CDR3: CASSPPTGAHNEQFF. In nucleotides, the CDR3 is TGTGCCAGCAGCCCCCCGACAGGGGCCCACAATGAGCAGTTCTTC. The whole variable domain, remainder taken from reference TRBV28 and TRBJ2-1, is DVKVTQSSRYLVKRTGEKVFLECVQDMDHENMFWYRQDPGLGLRLIYFSYDVKMKEKGDIPEGYSVSREKKERFSLILESASTNQTSMYLCASSPPTGAHNEQFFGPGTRLTVL.

The chain recombines TRBV11-2 with TRBJ2-7; 13 nucleotides line up with TRBD2. From germline, CDR1 is SGHAT and CDR2 FQNNGV. The V gene end was trimmed by 5 bases and the J gene end by 0 bases; junction bases not matched to a gene: 4. The CDR3 sequence is 16 residues long. The CDR3 region is CASSLRTSGSSYEQYF. For the CDR3, the DNA is TGTGCCAGCAGCCTCCGGACTAGCGGGAGCTCCTACGAGCAGTACTTC.

The chain joins TRBV7-6 to TRBJ1-2; 9 bases are shared with TRBD1. Germline CDR1 SGHVS, CDR2 FNYEAQ. V lost 1 base, J lost 4 bases, and 13 bases stayed unmatched. CDR3 length: 18 residues. Here the CDR3 reads CASSLVPDRGFIGYGYTF. The CDR3 DNA reads TGTGCCAGCAGCTTAGTCCCCGACAGGGGGTTCATCGGCTATGGCTACACCTTC.

This chain uses TRBV30 with TRBJ1-5; 7 bases align to TRBD1. The CDR3 has 14 amino acids. The junction had 3 bases not matched to a gene; V was cut back by 2 bases and J by 2 bases. CDR1 and CDR2 (germline): GTSNPN, SVGIG (reference sequence). The CDR3 region is CAWSQGGRNQPQHF. The CDR3, as DNA: TGTGCCTGGAGTCAAGGGGGCCGCAATCAGCCCCAGCATTTT. The entire variable domain, with the rest obtained from reference TRBV30 and TRBJ1-5, is as follows: SQTIHQWPATLVQPVGSPLSLECTVEGTSNPNLYWYRQAAGRGLQLLFYSVGIGQISSEVPQNLSASRPQDRQFILSSKKLLLSDSGFYLCAWSQGGRNQPQHFGDGTRLSIL.

V is TRBV6-1 and J is TRBJ2-2; D gene unclear. This CDR3 is 15 amino acids long. Trimming took 0 bases from V and 3 from J, leaving 8 bases between them. Germline CDR1 and CDR2: MNHNS and SASEGT. The DNA of the CDR3 is TGTGCCAGCAGTGAAGCCCACATCGACACCGGGGAGCTGTTTTTT. This translates into CASSEAHIDTGELFF.

The chain uses TRBV4-2 and TRBJ2-5; 7 bases match TRBD1. There are 14 residues in the CDR3. With 1 base clipped from V and 3 bases from J, the junction kept 2 bases outside the gene matches. Germline V CDR1 and CDR2: LGHNA, YNFKEQ. The CDR3 is CASSQGQGEETQYF. CDR3 nucleotide sequence: TGTGCCAGCAGCCAAGGACAGGGAGAAGAGACCCAGTACTTC.

The chain carries TRBV19 and TRBJ1-4; D uncertain. Per germline, CDR1 LNHDA and CDR2 SQIVND (reference sequence). The V and J ends lost 5 bases and 0 bases respectively, with 13 bases between them. This CDR3 region has 16 residues. For the CDR3, the DNA is TGTGCCAGTAGTTTCACATCCCTTGCAACTAATGAAAAACTGTTTTTT. Residues: CASSFTSLATNEKLFF.

This chain links TRBV28 with TRBJ2-7; 10 nucleotides agree with TRBD1. The V segment lost 5 bases and the J segment 0 bases; nucleotides outside the gene matches: 4. The CDR3 has 15 amino acids. Per the germline V gene, CDR1 is MDHEN and CDR2 is SYDVKM. The CDR3 reads CASSRGQGSSYEQYF. DNA for the CDR3: TGTGCCAGCAGTAGGGGACAGGGGAGCTCCTACGAGCAGTACTTC.

The rearrangement uses TRBV25-1 and TRBJ2-2; 9 positions agree with TRBD1. V was pared by 3 bases and J by 5 bases, with 4 bases of the junction left unmatched. Germline CDR1 is MGHDK and CDR2 is SYGVNS. The CDR3 sequence is 15 residues long. CDR3 bases: TGTGCCAGCAGTGAGGACAGGGGAAGAACCGGGGAGCTGTTTTTT. It codes for CASSEDRGRTGELFF.

The chain uses TRBV30 and TRBJ2-7; D unresolved. The CDR3 consists of 13 residues. The germline V and J ends were trimmed by 5 bases and 6 bases, with 17 bases remaining between them. CDR1 and CDR2 from the germline V gene are GTSNPN and SVGIG (reference sequence). CDR3 residues: CAWAAEDMVEQYF. The CDR3 nucleotides are TGTGCCTGGGCGGCAGAGGATATGGTCGAGCAGTACTTC.

The chain combines TRBV19 with TRBJ2-7; perhaps TRBD1 as D (5 bases). The V and J ends lost 4 bases and 3 bases respectively, with 10 bases between them. CDR1 and CDR2 (germline): LNHDA, SQIVND (reference sequence). The CDR3 covers 13 residues. Written as DNA, the CDR3 is TGTGCCAGTAGTAAGTCAGGGCTCTACGAGCAGTACTTC. It yields the protein CASSKSGLYEQYF.

In its sample, this clone was seen once. The chain recombines TRBV5-5 with TRBJ2-7, with TRBD2 matching 8 bases. The ends lost 4 bases at V and 2 bases at J; junction bases unmatched: 8. There are 15 residues in the CDR3. Germline CDR1 SGHKS, CDR2 YYEKEE (reference sequence). CDR3 sequence: CASSLYSGNPYEQYF. CDR3 coding DNA: TGTGCCAGCAGCCTGTATAGCGGGAATCCCTACGAGCAGTACTTC.

The gene calls are TRBV19 and TRBJ2-7, with 10 bases that match TRBD2. CDR3 length: 13 amino acids. Germline V gene lookup returns CDR1 LNHDA and CDR2 SQIVND (reference sequence). Losses at the gene ends were 9 bases for V and 6 bases for J; bases not matched to a gene: 8. In nucleotides, the CDR3 is TGTGCCAGCGAGCGGGAGGGAGGCGGCGAGCAGTACTTC. It translates to CASEREGGGEQYF.

V usage is TRBV9 and J usage is TRBJ2-3; 8 bases match TRBD2. V shed 3 bases and J 2 bases; nucleotides not matched to a gene: 23. Germline lookup yields CDR1 SGDLS and CDR2 YYNGEE. This CDR3 is 21 amino acids long. The CDR3 loop reads CASSAKPRLASHENFTDTQYF. The CDR3 bases are TGTGCCAGCAGCGCAAAACCCCGACTAGCGAGCCATGAAAACTTCACAGATACGCAGTATTTT.

This chain joins TRBV7-9 and TRBJ1-3; TRBD1 matches at 7 bases. The CDR3 contains 18 residues. With V trimmed by 5 bases and J by 0 bases, 13 bases remained unmatched. The germline V gene encodes CDR1 SEHNR and CDR2 FQNEAQ (reference sequence). DNA for the CDR3: TGTGCCAGCAGCCCTACTGCGGACAGGCGAATCTCTGGAAACACCATATATTTT. Amino acids: CASSPTADRRISGNTIYF.

The chain is built from TRBV11-2 and TRBJ1-2, with a weak D call TRBD1 (5 bases). The CDR3 sequence is 15 residues long. V lost 5 bases and J lost 0, with 13 bases in between. Germline assignment: CDR1 SGHAT and CDR2 FQNNGV. CDR3: CASSPDRTPNYGYTF. The CDR3, as DNA: TGTGCCAGCAGCCCCGACAGAACTCCTAACTATGGCTACACCTTC.

The rearrangement joins TRBV20-1 to TRBJ2-7; D call uncertain. Trimming took off 5 bases at V and 3 bases at J, with 8 bases between the two ends. CDR3 length: 11 amino acids. The germline CDR1 and CDR2 sequences are DFQATT and SNEGSKA (reference sequence). The CDR3 protein is CSAVYYYEQYF. The CDR3 bases are TGCAGTGCTGTTTACTACTACGAGCAGTACTTC.

This rearrangement joins TRBV11-2 to TRBJ2-5; TRBD2 matches at 9 bases. Trimming cost V 6 bases and J 5 bases; bases outside gene matches: 16. Germline-derived CDR1 and CDR2 are SGHAT and FQNNGV. CDR3 length: 17 amino acids. CDR3 sequence: CASSSKGGSGSGETQYF. CDR3 DNA: TGTGCCAGCAGTTCAAAGGGGGGTAGCGGGAGCGGGGAGACCCAGTACTTC. Drawing the rest from reference TRBV11-2 and TRBJ2-5, the complete variable domain is EAGVAQSPRYKIIEKRQSVAFWCNPISGHATLYWYQQILGQGPKLLIQFQNNGVVDDSQLPKDRFSAERLKGVDSTLKIQPAKLEDSAVYLCASSSKGGSGSGETQYFGPGTRLLVL.

The chain links TRBV19 to TRBJ2-1; 8 bases are shared with TRBD2. The germline gives CDR1 LNHDA, CDR2 SQIVND (reference sequence). The CDR3 consists of 13 residues. With 7 bases clipped from V and 8 bases from J, the junction kept 7 bases outside the gene matches. The chain's CDR3 is CASTGTRVDEQFF. The CDR3, as DNA: TGTGCCAGTACCGGGACTAGGGTAGATGAGCAGTTCTTC.

This chain connects TRBV5-8 to TRBJ2-1; D call uncertain. This CDR3 is built from 19 residues. Looked up from germline, CDR1 is SGHTS and CDR2 is YDEGEE. With 0 bases removed from V and 0 bases from J, the gap between germline ends came to 19 bases. CDR3 residues: CASSLDVRWAARSYNEQFF. The DNA for the CDR3 is TGTGCCAGCAGCTTGGATGTCCGGTGGGCCGCCCGCTCCTACAATGAGCAGTTCTTC.

The rearrangement links TRBV11-3 to TRBJ2-7; 14 positions match TRBD2. The CDR3 is 15 amino acids. The germline V gene has CDR1 SGHNT and CDR2 YENEEA. Unmatched junction bases numbered 6, after V lost 5 bases and J lost 6 bases. The CDR3, as DNA: TGTGCCAGCAGCCCAGGACTAGCGGGAGGTGGCGAGCAGTACTTC. Its protein is CASSPGLAGGGEQYF.